These 5 T cell receptor beta chains were sequenced from one sample in a study of OX40 agonist ivuxolimab in advanced cancers. The data were produced by immunoSEQ multiplex PCR, yet TCRdb's version contains in-frame clones alone and is incomplete. The sample lists fewer than 40,000 clones; more than 85% were seen once. The material was CD4+ or CD8+ T cells sorted from blood, obtained in a trial of the OX40 agonist ivuxolimab. All receptors derive from an adult with an advanced solid tumor such as melanoma, head and neck, liver or kidney cancer.

The gene calls are TRBV4-1 and TRBJ1-1; D call uncertain. Germline values: CDR1 MGHRA, CDR2 YSYEKL. The V gene lost 5 bases and the J gene lost 0 bases, with 13 bases spanning the gap. The CDR3 has 15 residues. The CDR3 nucleotides are TGCGCCAGCAGCTCAGAGGCAGGTATGAACACTGAAGCTTTCTTT. The encoded protein is CASSSEAGMNTEAFF.

The genes are TRBV6-5 and TRBJ1-1, with 8 bases that match TRBD1. This CDR3 contains 14 residues. Trimming at V came to 2 bases and at J to 6 bases, leaving 5 bases not matched to a gene. Germline V gene lookup returns CDR1 MNHEY and CDR2 SVGAGI. Here the CDR3 reads CASSYQGALAEAFF. CDR3 nucleotide sequence: TGTGCCAGCAGTTACCAGGGGGCCTTGGCTGAAGCTTTCTTT.

V is TRBV27 and J is TRBJ1-2, with a tentative D call TRBD1 (6 bases). In germline, CDR1 is MNHEY, CDR2 SMNVEV (reference sequence). Trimming stripped 6 bases from V and 3 bases from J, with 11 bases between. CDR3 size: 13 residues. The CDR3 sequence: CASSPDSYYGYTF. CDR3 coding DNA: TGTGCCAGCAGCCCGGACAGCTACTATGGCTACACCTTC.

This chain connects TRBV30 to TRBJ1-1, with 7 bases that match TRBD1. Germline CDR1 reads GTSNPN; CDR2 reads SVGIG (reference sequence). The J segment lost 5 bases and the V segment lost 0 bases, leaving 9 bases of the junction unmatched. This CDR3 is built from 15 residues. The DNA for the CDR3 is TGTGCCTGGAGTGTAGGGGGCAGGGTTGGGACTGAAGCTTTCTTT. This sequence encodes CAWSVGGRVGTEAFF.

This sequence joins TRBV7-9 and TRBJ2-7; D possibly corresponds to TRBD1 (6 bases). V was trimmed by 4 bases and J by 5 bases, leaving 15 bases between them. Germline V gene lookup returns CDR1 SEHNR and CDR2 FQNEAQ (reference sequence). The CDR3 covers 14 residues. The CDR3 region has the DNA TGTGCCAGCAGCTCGCCCTCACAGGGCCACGAGCAGTACTTC. Its translation is CASSSPSQGHEQYF.